This T cell receptor beta chain was recorded in a study of shared clonotypes between healthy human individuals. Study summary: Donors, aged 18 to 49, were two women and a few men.

The authors divided CD4+ cells into CD45RA+ naive and CD45RA-negative memory subsets. A word on this clone: The antigen is not known. Other DNA sequences in this specimen translate into the identical CDR3.

Study findings and constraints: Inspection by rarefaction showed sorted-subset sequencing to be incomplete despite large depth.

CDR3 length: 15 residues. V lost 0 bases, J lost 2 bases, and 4 bases stayed unmatched. Germline V gene lookup returns CDR1 KGHSH and CDR2 LQKENI. As processed by the authors: Junction-only sequences produced by ImmunoSEQ had no quality scores, so filtering differed. Measured with immunoSEQ multiplex PCR; TCRdb has only the in-frame clones, and not every one. V and J calls and clone size are those listed in that table; D and trimming were worked out from the DNA. The sample has some 2 million clones; 85% to 95% are singletons. The source material was naive CD4+ T cells sorted from blood. Subset reported: CD45RA+ positively selected. The TCR was taken from a man between 18 and 29 years old in good health. This chain uses TRBV18 with TRBJ2-7; TRBD2 aligns across 7 bases. The DNA of the CDR3 is TGTGCCAGCTCACCACCTGGGACTACAACCTACGAGCAGTACTTC. It codes for CASSPPGTTTYEQYF.